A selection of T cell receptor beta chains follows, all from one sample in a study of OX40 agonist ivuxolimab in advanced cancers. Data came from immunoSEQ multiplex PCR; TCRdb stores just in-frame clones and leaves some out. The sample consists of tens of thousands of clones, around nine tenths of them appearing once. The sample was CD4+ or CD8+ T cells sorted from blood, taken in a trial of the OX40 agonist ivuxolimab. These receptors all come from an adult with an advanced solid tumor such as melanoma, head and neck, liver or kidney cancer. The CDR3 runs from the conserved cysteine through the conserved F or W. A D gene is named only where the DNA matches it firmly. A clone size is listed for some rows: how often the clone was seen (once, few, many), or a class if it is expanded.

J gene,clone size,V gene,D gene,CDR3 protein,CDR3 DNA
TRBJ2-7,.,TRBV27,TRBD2,CASSSAGGSYEQYF,TGTGCCAGCAGTTCGGCGGGAGGGTCTTACGAGCAGTACTTC
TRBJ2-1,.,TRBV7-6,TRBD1,CASSFKTGNYNEQFF,TGTGCCAGCAGCTTTAAGACAGGGAACTACAATGAGCAGTTCTTC
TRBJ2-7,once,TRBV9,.,CASSVGTAGSYEQYF,TGTGCCAGCAGCGTAGGGACGGCAGGATCCTACGAGCAGTACTTC
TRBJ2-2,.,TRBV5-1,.,CASSFDHRELFF,TGCGCCAGCAGCTTTGACCATCGGGAGCTGTTTTTT
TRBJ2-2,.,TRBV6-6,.,CASTSREANTGELFF,TGTGCCAGCACCTCTCGCGAAGCGAACACCGGGGAGCTGTTTTTT
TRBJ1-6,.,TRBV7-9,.,CASSLSPTGGSPLHF,TGTGCCAGCAGCTTATCCCCAACCGGGGGTTCACCCCTCCACTTT
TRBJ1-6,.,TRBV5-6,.,CASTSGTGNSPLHF,TGTGCCAGCACCTCCGGAACCGGCAATTCACCCCTCCACTTT
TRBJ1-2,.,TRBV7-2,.,CASSSTPPPADYGYTF,TGTGCCAGCAGCTCAACACCCCCCCCTGCGGACTATGGCTACACCTTC
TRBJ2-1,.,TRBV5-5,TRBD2,CASSLEGTSYNEQFF,TGTGCCAGCAGCTTGGAAGGGACTAGCTACAATGAGCAGTTCTTC
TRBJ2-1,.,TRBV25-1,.,CASSAPRRRVYNEQFF,TGTGCCAGCAGTGCCCCTCGAAGACGGGTTTACAATGAGCAGTTCTTC
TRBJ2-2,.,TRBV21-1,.,CASSTRMRLAGVGGELFF,TGTGCCAGCAGCACCCGGATGAGACTAGCGGGAGTAGGTGGGGAGCTGTTTTTT
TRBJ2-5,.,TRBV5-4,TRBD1,CASSLGTGKETQYF,TGTGCCAGCAGCTTGGGGACAGGGAAGGAGACCCAGTACTTC
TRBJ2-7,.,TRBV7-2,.,CASSLARAGQWSEQYF,TGTGCCAGCAGCTTAGCACGGGCAGGTCAGTGGAGTGAGCAGTACTTC
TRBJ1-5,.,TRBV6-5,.,CASSERRGGQPQHF,TGTGCCAGCAGCGAAAGGAGAGGGGGACAGCCCCAGCATTTT
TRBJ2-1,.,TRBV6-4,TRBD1,CASSAGTGRYNEQFF,TGTGCCAGCAGCGCCGGGACAGGGCGTTACAATGAGCAGTTCTTC
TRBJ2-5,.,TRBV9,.,CASSAPAGKGETQYF,TGTGCCAGCAGCGCCCCGGCAGGGAAGGGCGAGACCCAGTACTTC
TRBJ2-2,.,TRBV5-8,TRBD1,CASSVQTGVDTGELFF,TGTGCCAGCAGCGTCCAGACAGGGGTGGACACCGGGGAGCTGTTTTTT
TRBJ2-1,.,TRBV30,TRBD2,CAWSGGLAGGISYNEQFF,TGTGCCTGGAGTGGGGGGCTAGCGGGAGGGATCTCCTACAATGAGCAGTTCTTC
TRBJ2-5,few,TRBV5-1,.,CASSFGEGPETQYF,TGTGCCAGCAGCTTTGGTGAGGGCCCGGAGACCCAGTACTTC
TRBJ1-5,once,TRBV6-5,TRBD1,CASSSGTGGQPQHF,TGTGCCAGCAGTTCCGGGACAGGGGGACAGCCCCAGCATTTT
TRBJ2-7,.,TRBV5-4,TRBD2,CASSVGLAAFEQYF,TGTGCCAGCAGCGTGGGACTAGCGGCATTCGAGCAGTACTTC
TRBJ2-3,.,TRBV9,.,CASSSGGTGGGDTQYF,TGTGCCAGCAGCTCCGGGGGGACAGGCGGAGGAGATACGCAGTATTTT
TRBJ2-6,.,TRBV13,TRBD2,CASSPSGRATGANVLTF,TGTGCCAGCAGCCCTAGCGGGAGGGCCACTGGGGCCAACGTCCTGACTTTC
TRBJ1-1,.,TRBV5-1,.,CASIGHNTEAFF,TGCGCCAGCATCGGACACAACACTGAAGCTTTCTTT
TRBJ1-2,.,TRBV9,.,CASSGIYGYTF,TGTGCCAGCAGCGGAATATATGGCTACACCTTC
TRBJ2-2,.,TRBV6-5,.,CASSPPDIRTGELFF,TGTGCCAGCAGCCCCCCCGATATAAGAACCGGGGAGCTGTTTTTT
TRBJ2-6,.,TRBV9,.,CASSTSGGANVLTF,TGTGCCAGCAGCACCTCGGGGGGGGCCAACGTCCTGACTTTC
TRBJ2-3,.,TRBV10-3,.,CAISDTLFSTDTQYF,TGTGCCATCAGTGACACACTCTTTAGCACAGATACGCAGTATTTT
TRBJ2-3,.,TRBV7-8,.,CASSLERAVHTDTQYF,TGTGCCAGCAGCTTAGAACGGGCGGTGCACACAGATACGCAGTATTTT
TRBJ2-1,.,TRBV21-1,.,CASSKETGREVYNEQFF,TGTGCCAGCAGCAAAGAGACTGGGCGGGAGGTATACAATGAGCAGTTCTTC